This TCR beta chain was found in a study of CD8+CD57+ T cells in acquired aplastic anemia (dated by TCRdb to between 2018 and 2020). Regarding the complete study: Extracted DNA from sorted CD4+ and CD8+ cells averaged 3.2 ug, ranging from roughly 0.2 to 30 ug. Healthy donor samples averaged approximately 10 million reads for CD4+ and under 14 million for CD8+ cells. General conclusions and limits of the study: No significant difference in CD8+ Simpson's diversity was found between patients and healthy controls (P=0.060). Although 25 to 30 CD8+ CDR3 sequences were shared by patients and controls, these sequences appeared highly expressed in patients and within the immunodominant clones of patients.

The cysteine opens and the phenylalanine closes a CDR3 of 15 amino acids. The retained sequence is limited to the CDR3, 45 bases, with the frame set at the first base. CDR1 and CDR2, looked up from the germline V gene (reference sequence), are SEHNR and FQNEAQ. Comments on this clonotype: Its antigen has not been determined. One junction end does not reproduce the germline sequence, and a read error may be involved.

Genomic DNA was used as template for profiling of TCR beta VDJ combinations and CDR3 sequences. An Illumina HiSeq 2000 was the platform used for TCR repertoire sequencing. Per the source publication's procedure: Repertoires were assessed using TRBV/TRBJ rearrangement plots, CDR3 size and DJ length profiles, and Simpson's diversity index. The most abundant DNA sequence in the deep sequencing data was taken as the immunodominant clone. CDR3 amino acid sequences were checked for sharing between subjects and were compared against published repertoires and the VDJdb database. TCRdb handled the public reads itself, with Q25 trimming in fastp and clone calling in MiXCR, and kept productive beta chains. Here each entry gathers all rows of one CDR3 protein and keeps the most common genes and DNA. The authors' filters were not applied to this entry. A total of 150,000 to 200,000 distinct CDR3 sequences appear in this sample, 55% to 80% of them only once. The ten largest account for 45% to 55% of the sample.

In this study, sorted CD4+ and CD8+ T cells from the blood of healthy subjects and of severe aplastic anemia patients had their TCR repertoires deep-sequenced. Ficoll-Paque density gradient centrifugation was used to isolate peripheral blood mononuclear cells. Before DNA extraction, CD4+ and CD8+ T cells were sorted with FACS or magnetic beads. The receptor was derived from a human donor in good health. The specimen was sorted CD4+, CD8+, or CD8+CD57+ T cells (not recorded which) from PBMCs. Recombination linked TRBV7-9 to TRBJ2-1; the D gene is perhaps TRBD2, on 6 matching bases. Read as DNA, the sequence is TGTGCCAGCAGCTTAGCGGGGAGGTCCTACAATAAGCAGTTCTTC. The translation is CASSLAGRSYNKQFF.